Given below is one T cell receptor (beta chain) in context. Its target is not known. This sample is drawn from a study of CD8 T cells in ankylosing spondylitis. Whole-study results and caveats: There was a TCR beta motif, made of fewer than 10 highly homologous variants, that appeared characteristic of ankylosing spondylitis blood.

TCRdb re-called the 5' RACE reads with MiXCR, one entry per CDR3 protein. The table shows about 750,000 distinct CDR3 sequences, with 15% to 20% occurring only once. The CDR3 runs to 15 residues. The germline gives CDR1 SGHTA, CDR2 FQGTGA. The V end was cut by 8 bases, the J end by 5 bases, with 18 bases between. Source material: blood, either unsorted or a sorted T cell fraction (not recorded which). The receptor comes from a male donor with ankylosing spondylitis. This chain uses TRBV7-3 with TRBJ2-2, with a possible D match to TRBD1 (8 bases). The CDR3 here is CASGGQGGGTGELFF. CDR3 DNA: TGTGCCAGCGGTGGACAGGGAGGGGGAACCGGGGAGCTGTTTTTT.